This TCR beta chain was found in a study of blood T cell repertoires in COVID-19. Study-wide background: Researchers got acute and convalescent COVID-19 samples from the United States, Italy and Spain. T cells, B-cell-depleted T cells, or PBMCs supplied cDNA or gDNA.

In the authors' methods: Estimation of nucleated cell counts was performed using reference gene primer amplification. Sequencing was performed with immunoSEQ multiplex PCR; in TCRdb, only in-frame clones are kept and a portion is missing. V and J calls and clone size are copied from that table; D and trimming were computed from the DNA. The table has 70,000 to 95,000 clones, about 90% seen once. Per germline, CDR1 SGHTS and CDR2 YDEGEE. V lost 1 base to trimming and J lost 3 bases; unmatched junction nucleotides: 0. CDR3 length: 15 residues. The chain recombines TRBV5-8 with TRBJ2-3; 12 positions agree with TRBD2. This clonotype was sampled from a woman of 80 years or more with acute or convalescent COVID-19. The sequenced material came from peripheral blood. The chain's CDR3 is CASSLLAGGTDTQYF. DNA of the CDR3: TGTGCCAGCAGCTTGCTAGCGGGAGGGACAGATACGCAGTATTTT.